These 23 T cell receptor beta chains originate from one sample sequenced in a study of blood T cells in healthy people across ages. Sample-barcoded 5' priming and a J-beta primer mix drove a second PCR of about 7 to 11 cycles. One entry per CDR3 protein results from TCRdb running MiXCR on the 5' RACE reads. The sample holds about 1.6 million distinct CDR3 sequences, 30% to 40% seen once. Sequenced: blood. These receptors were collected from a woman aged 25-40 years in good health.

The rearrangement uses TRBV7-3 and TRBJ2-2, with D perhaps TRBD2 (6 bases). Trimming cost V 5 bases and J 5 bases, with 12 bases left between them. This CDR3 region has 14 residues. Germline-derived CDR1 and CDR2 are SGHTA and FQGTGA. CDR3 sequence: CASSTLGRTGELFF. CDR3 sequence (DNA): TGTGCCAGCAGCACCCTGGGGAGGACCGGGGAGCTGTTTTTT.

Turning to this clonotype: A much bigger clone sits one base away, suggesting this may be a read error. The chain has TRBV12-3 or TRBV12-4 and TRBJ2-6; tentatively, D is TRBD1 or TRBD2 (5 bases each). The CDR3 loop spans 15 amino acids. The CDR3 DNA follows: TGTGCCAGCACTACCGGGACCCCTGGGGCCAACGTCCGGACTTTC. It codes for CASTTGTPGANVRTF.

A remark on this clonotype: Since a much larger clone is just one base distant, this may be a read error. V is TRBV20-1 and J is TRBJ2-7; 7 bases line up with TRBD2. CDR1 and CDR2 (germline): DFQATT, SNEGSKA (reference sequence). The CDR3 loop spans 13 amino acids. V shed 3 bases, J shed 4 bases, and the junction held 6 bases outside the gene matches. The CDR3 reads CSASTEGGYEQYF. In nucleotides, the CDR3 is TGCAGTGCTAGTACGGAGGGAGGGTACGAGCAGTACTTC.

The chain recombines TRBV20-1 with TRBJ1-4; 8 nucleotides agree with TRBD1. Germline CDR1 DFQATT, CDR2 SNEGSKA (reference sequence). The CDR3 spans 15 residues. The ends lost 3 bases at V and 0 bases at J; junction bases unmatched: 3. The CDR3 DNA sequence: TGCAGTGCTAGGAGGGACAGGACAACTAATGAAAAACTGTTTTTT. Translating gives CSARRDRTTNEKLFF.

The chain recombines TRBV7-7 with TRBJ2-1, with 7 bases that match TRBD2. The CDR3 runs 16 residues. Germline V gives CDR1 SSHAT, CDR2 FNYEAQ (reference sequence). J was trimmed by 5 bases and V by 0 bases; bases with no gene match: 7. The CDR3 DNA sequence: TGTGCCAGCAGCTTAGCGGTGTGGGAGGGAGACAATGAGCAGTTCTTC. As protein: CASSLAVWEGDNEQFF.

V gene TRBV4-1 combines with J gene TRBJ2-1; D gene uncertain. The CDR3 extends over 16 amino acids. Germline loops: CDR1 MGHRA, CDR2 YSYEKL. The V and J ends lost 4 bases and 5 bases respectively, with 18 bases between them. CDR3 nucleotide sequence: TGCGCCAGCAGCCGTCGGCCCGTCCGACCCCACAATGAGCAGTTCTTC. Protein: CASSRRPVRPHNEQFF.

A few counts support this clonotype. V is TRBV29-1 and J is TRBJ2-3, with 11 bases lining up with TRBD2. The CDR3 covers 14 residues. V gave up 6 bases and J gave up 4 bases; unmatched junction bases: 6. The germline CDR1 and CDR2 sequences are SQVTM and ANQGSEA. CDR3 sequence reads: CSVYSGGASDTQYF. For the CDR3, the DNA is TGCAGCGTGTATAGCGGGGGGGCCTCAGATACGCAGTATTTT.

The sample holds a few counts of this clonotype. V is TRBV7-2 and J is TRBJ1-4; D not resolved. Per germline, CDR1 SGHTA and CDR2 FQGNSA. This CDR3 region has 13 residues. V was clipped by 1 base and J by 6 bases, with 6 bases between them. CDR3 protein: CASSLDGYEKLFF. The CDR3 DNA follows: TGTGCCAGCAGCTTAGATGGGTATGAAAAACTGTTTTTT.

This clonotype was seen at least ten times. This chain connects TRBV28 to TRBJ2-3; TRBD2 is a possible D gene (6 bases). Deletions cut 5 bases from V and 3 bases from J, with 12 bases between. The germline V gene has CDR1 MDHEN and CDR2 SYDVKM. The CDR3 covers 14 residues. The CDR3 spells CASSASARTDTQYF. The DNA for the CDR3 is TGTGCCAGCAGTGCTAGCGCGAGGACAGATACGCAGTATTTT.

The chain joins TRBV25-1 to TRBJ1-6, with D possibly TRBD1 on 6 matching bases. The CDR3 length is 15 residues. Germline values: CDR1 MGHDK, CDR2 SYGVNS. The V and J ends lost 5 bases and 0 bases respectively, with 8 bases between them. CDR3 in DNA: TGTGCCAGCAGTCAGGGGATCTCCTATAATTCACCCCTCCACTTT. Amino acid sequence: CASSQGISYNSPLHF.

This clonotype came up once. The V call is TRBV5-4, the J call TRBJ2-7; 10 bases align to TRBD2. The germline gives CDR1 SGHNT, CDR2 YYREEE (reference sequence). V gave up 3 bases and J gave up 5 bases; unmatched junction bases: 11. This CDR3 region has 16 residues. DNA of the CDR3: TGTGCCAGCAGCTCCCCAGGAGCGGGGGGGCTCCACGAGCAGTACTTC. It yields the protein CASSSPGAGGLHEQYF.

The rearrangement links TRBV29-1 to TRBJ2-1; 14 nucleotides line up with TRBD2. V lost 4 bases and J lost 9; bases outside the gene matches: 2. CDR1 is SQVTM, CDR2 ANQGSEA, per germline. This CDR3 comprises 13 residues. CDR3 in DNA: TGCAGCGTTGGGGGACTAGCGGGAGCTGAGCAGTTCTTC. It is translated as CSVGGLAGAEQFF.

CDR3 DNA sequence: TGTGCCAGCAGCGAACTAGCGGGAGGCCACGAGCAGTACTTC. It yields the protein CASSELAGGHEQYF. This chain joins TRBV2 and TRBJ2-7; TRBD2 matches 12 bases. The germline gives CDR1 SNHLY, CDR2 FYNNEI. Trimming removed 6 bases from V and 5 bases from J; junction bases left unmatched: 5. The length of the CDR3 is 14 residues.

At least ten counts were recorded for this clonotype. Written as DNA, the CDR3 is TGCAGTGCTAGAGACCCGGTGGGTGAGCAGTTCTTC. Translated, it gives CSARDPVGEQFF. This chain links TRBV20-1 with TRBJ2-1; D remains ambiguous. V shed 0 bases and J shed 9 bases, with 9 bases lying between them. CDR3 length equals 12 residues. From germline, CDR1 is DFQATT and CDR2 SNEGSKA (reference sequence).

This chain uses TRBV19 with TRBJ2-3; 7 bases fit TRBD2. Per the germline V gene, CDR1 is LNHDA and CDR2 is SQIVND (reference sequence). Germline trimming cut 3 bases from V and 4 bases from J; bases unmatched to any gene: 7. The CDR3 covers 15 residues. CDR3: CASSMRESPPDTQYF. DNA of the CDR3: TGTGCCAGTAGTATGCGGGAGAGTCCCCCAGATACGCAGTATTTT.

The CDR3 coding sequence is TGCGCCAGCAGACGCGATCCGGGACTAGCGGATTCACCGGCGAATGAGCAGTTCTTC. Translated: CASRRDPGLADSPANEQFF. The chain carries TRBV4-1 and TRBJ2-1; 11 bases are shared with TRBD2. The V segment lost 6 bases and the J segment 7 bases; nucleotides outside the gene matches: 20. This CDR3 is built from 19 residues. From germline, CDR1 is MGHRA and CDR2 YSYEKL.

V gene TRBV4-1 combines with J gene TRBJ2-7; no clear D gene. Between the trimmed V and J ends, which lost 0 bases and 6 bases, there was a span of 9 bases. Germline-derived CDR1 and CDR2 are MGHRA and YSYEKL. This CDR3 is built from 13 residues. Here the CDR3 DNA reads TGCGCCAGCAGCCAAGAATCTAGGGTCGAGCAGTACTTC. Its translation is CASSQESRVEQYF.

Concerning this clonotype: A single base separates this from a much larger clone, so it may be a read error. V is TRBV20-1 and J is TRBJ2-1; no clear D. V lost 0 bases to trimming and J lost 6 bases, with 6 bases between them. Germline-derived CDR1 and CDR2 are DFQATT and SNEGSKA (reference sequence). The CDR3 is made up of 12 amino acids. The CDR3 DNA reads as TGCAGTGCTAGAGATTTGAGCAATGAGCAGTTCTTC. It encodes CSARDLSNEQFF.

The chain couples TRBV3-1 to TRBJ2-3; D may be TRBD2 (6 bases). The CDR3 is 12 amino acids. CDR1 is LGHDT, CDR2 YNNKEL, per germline (reference sequence). V was pared by 1 base and J by 10 bases, with 9 bases between. Here the CDR3 DNA reads TGTGCCAGCAGCCAAGCGGGGGATGCGCAGTATTTT. This encodes CASSQAGDAQYF.

This clonotype was found a few times. The V call is TRBV6-1, the J call TRBJ2-7, with 12 nucleotides matching TRBD1. V dropped 6 bases and J dropped 7; count of bases not matched to a gene: 4. The CDR3 is made up of 13 amino acids. Germline values: CDR1 MNHNS, CDR2 SASEGT. CDR3 amino acids: CASRGQGAREQYF. The DNA of the CDR3 is TGTGCCAGCAGGGGACAGGGGGCGCGAGAGCAGTACTTC.

This clonotype has just a few counts. The chain uses TRBV9 and TRBJ2-1; D possibly corresponds to TRBD2 (6 bases). CDR1 is SGDLS and CDR2 is YYNGEE in the germline V gene. The CDR3 covers 14 residues. The ends were cut back, 0 bases at V and 8 bases at J, with 12 bases in the middle. The CDR3 nucleotides read TGTGCCAGCAGCGTAGTTGGGACTGAACATGAGCAGTTCTTC. This encodes CASSVVGTEHEQFF.

This clonotype was observed a few times. The chain is built from TRBV7-2 and TRBJ1-6, with 9 bases fitting TRBD1. The V and J ends lost 0 bases and 7 bases, in that order; junction bases with no gene match: 4. The CDR3 runs to 16 residues. Germline CDR1 SGHTA, CDR2 FQGNSA. CDR3 DNA: TGTGCCAGCAGCTTAGCCGGGACAGGGTACAATTCACCCCTCCACTTT. It translates to CASSLAGTGYNSPLHF.

For this clonotype: This may arise from a read error, as a much more abundant clone is one base away. This chain links TRBV20-1 with TRBJ2-5; TRBD2 aligns across 12 bases. The J call may be faulty, since TRBJ2-7 better matches the DNA end. Germline V CDR1 and CDR2: DFQATT, SNEGSKA (reference sequence). The CDR3 is 14 residues long. The CDR3 here is CRATGLAGRGEQYF. The DNA for the CDR3 is TGCAGGGCTACAGGACTAGCGGGAAGGGGCGAGCAGTACTTC.